Below are 20 T cell receptor beta chains sequenced from a single sample in a study of CD8 T cells in ankylosing spondylitis. General study results and limits: Apparently characteristic of ankylosing spondylitis blood was a TCR beta motif (roughly eight highly homologous variants).

One entry per CDR3 protein, called by TCRdb with MiXCR from the 5' RACE reads. The data contain roughly 440,000 distinct CDR3 sequences, approximately 17% of them singletons. These receptors have no known antigen. The sequencing sample was made of blood, either unsorted or a sorted T cell fraction (not recorded which). The receptors originated from a male donor with ankylosing spondylitis.

The rearrangement joins TRBV5-1 to TRBJ2-7; 8 bases line up with TRBD2. The CDR3 is made up of 16 amino acids. Unmatched junction bases numbered 7, after V lost 0 bases and J lost 2 bases. Germline V CDR1 and CDR2: SGHRS, YFSETQ. CDR3 sequence: CASSLDISGGAYEQYF. The CDR3 DNA sequence: TGCGCCAGCAGCTTGGATATCAGCGGGGGAGCCTACGAGCAGTACTTC.

This clonotype came up many times. V gene TRBV6-1 combines with J gene TRBJ2-3; TRBD2 matches 13 bases. In germline, CDR1 is MNHNS, CDR2 SASEGT. The J segment lost 3 bases and the V segment lost 8 bases, leaving 8 bases of the junction unmatched. CDR3 length: 16 residues. CDR3 residues: CASATSGRAQTDTQYF. As DNA, the CDR3 is TGTGCCAGCGCCACTAGCGGGAGGGCCCAAACAGATACGCAGTATTTT.

This clonotype has ten or more counts. The chain has TRBV6-6 and TRBJ2-1; D is uncertain. Germline CDR1 MNHNY, CDR2 SVGAGI (reference sequence). This CDR3 has 13 amino acids. The V end was cut by 0 bases, the J end by 9 bases, with 9 bases between. CDR3 nucleotides: TGTGCCAGCAGTTACTCGGCGGTGAGTGAGCAGTTCTTC. Its protein is CASSYSAVSEQFF.

This clonotype showed up just a few times. J is TRBJ1-2 and V is TRBV5-1; 8 bases are a match to TRBD1. After removal of 0 bases from V and 5 bases from J, the junction contained 3 bases not matched to a gene. CDR1 is SGHRS, CDR2 YFSETQ, per germline. The CDR3 runs 14 residues. The CDR3 reads CASSLEGTGYGYTF. The CDR3 DNA is TGCGCCAGCAGCTTGGAGGGGACAGGATATGGCTACACCTTC.

The chain carries TRBV6-2 or TRBV6-3 and TRBJ1-2; no clear D gene. This CDR3 spans 14 amino acids. Germline lookup yields CDR1 MNHEY and CDR2 SVGEGT. V lost 4 bases, J lost 1 base, and 10 bases lay in between. CDR3 residues: CASSWSGRNYGYTF. For the CDR3, the DNA is TGTGCCAGCAGTTGGAGCGGACGTAACTATGGCTACACCTTC.

This clonotype appeared a few times. The CDR3 DNA follows: TGCGCCAGCAGCCAAGATTACAGGGGATACAATGAGCAGTTCTTC. This sequence encodes CASSQDYRGYNEQFF. The gene calls are TRBV4-1 and TRBJ2-1, with 7 nucleotides matching TRBD1. The CDR3 loop spans 15 amino acids. Unmatched junction bases numbered 3, after V lost 0 bases and J lost 4 bases. CDR1 is MGHRA and CDR2 is YSYEKL in the germline V gene.

About this clonotype: This may be a read error, as it is one base from a much larger clone. The genes are TRBV29-1 and TRBJ2-5; TRBD1 matches at 8 bases. The CDR3 is 16 residues long. From germline, CDR1 is SQVTM and CDR2 ANQGSEA. V gave up 5 bases and J gave up 5 bases; unmatched junction bases: 16. The CDR3 reads CSVQRGQGWVQETQYF. CDR3 nucleotides: TGCAGCGTTCAACGAGGACAGGGTTGGGTCCAGGAGACCCAGTACTTC.

The V and J genes are TRBV19 and TRBJ2-5; tentative D call: TRBD2 (6 bases). The germline V gene encodes CDR1 LNHDA and CDR2 SQIVND (reference sequence). V was cut by 2 bases and J by 4 bases, with 14 bases left in between. The CDR3 runs 15 residues. CDR3 amino acids: CASSISGVRRETQYF. The CDR3 bases are TGTGCCAGTAGTATATCGGGAGTGAGACGAGAGACCCAGTACTTC.

The sample holds a few counts of this clonotype. The gene calls are TRBV29-1 and TRBJ2-5, with 8 bases fitting TRBD2. CDR1 is SQVTM and CDR2 is ANQGSEA in the germline V gene. CDR3 length: 14 amino acids. With V trimmed by 6 bases and J by 1 base, 7 bases remained unmatched. The CDR3 coding sequence is TGCAGCGTGGTTGGTAGCGGGGTCCAAGAGACCCAGTACTTC. Its protein is CSVVGSGVQETQYF.

Only a few counts were recorded for this clonotype. The chain has TRBV6-5 and TRBJ1-5, with TRBD1 as a possible D gene (5 bases). Germline CDR1 reads MNHEY; CDR2 reads SVGAGI. V lost 2 bases, J lost 6 bases, and 11 bases lay in between. The CDR3 covers 14 residues. DNA of the CDR3: TGTGCCAGCAGTTACGGGGCAGGGCGTCAGCCCCAGCATTTT. It yields the protein CASSYGAGRQPQHF.

This clonotype was seen a handful of times. This sequence joins TRBV12-3 or TRBV12-4 and TRBJ2-1; 11 positions match TRBD2. This CDR3 region has 14 residues. The junction had 4 bases not matched to a gene; V was cut back by 3 bases and J by 9 bases. The DNA for the CDR3 is TGTGCCAGCAGTTTGCGGCTAGCGGGAGGTGAGCAGTTCTTC. Translating gives CASSLRLAGGEQFF.

This chain joins TRBV20-1 and TRBJ2-1; 9 nucleotides agree with TRBD2. The CDR3 extends over 16 amino acids. Germline CDR1 DFQATT, CDR2 SNEGSKA (reference sequence). V shed 1 base, J shed 0 bases, and the junction held 4 bases outside the gene matches. Written as DNA, the CDR3 is TGCAGTGCTAGAGTTGCTAGCGGGGCCTCCTACAATGAGCAGTTCTTC. This translates into CSARVASGASYNEQFF.

The chain combines TRBV24-1 with TRBJ2-7; 13 bases fit TRBD2. CDR3 size: 14 residues. Trimming removed 4 bases from V and 7 bases from J; junction bases left unmatched: 3. Germline V gene sequence: CDR1 KGHDR, CDR2 SFDVKD. The DNA for the CDR3 is TGTGCCACCAGTGAGTCGGGACTAGCGGGAGAGCAGTACTTC. Its protein product is CATSESGLAGEQYF.

There are a few counts of this clonotype. The chain carries TRBV29-1 and TRBJ1-1; a weak D match, TRBD1 (5 bases). Germline assignment: CDR1 SQVTM and CDR2 ANQGSEA. The CDR3 loop spans 16 amino acids. The V end was cut by 3 bases, the J end by 3 bases, with 20 bases between. The CDR3 DNA follows: TGCAGCGTTGACGGGGCCGAAGGCCTAAGCGACACTGAAGCTTTCTTT. This gives the protein CSVDGAEGLSDTEAFF.

The CDR3 spells CASSAGTALNSPLHF. In DNA form, the CDR3 reads TGTGCCAGCAGTGCCGGGACAGCACTAAATTCACCCCTCCACTTT. The V call is TRBV6-1, the J call TRBJ1-6, with 7 nucleotides matching TRBD1. J lost 7 bases, V lost 4 bases, and 7 bases had no gene match. The CDR3 is 15 amino acids. Germline V gives CDR1 MNHNS, CDR2 SASEGT.

The rearrangement uses TRBV5-1 and TRBJ1-1, with D possibly matching TRBD1 (5 bases). Germline V gene sequence: CDR1 SGHRS, CDR2 YFSETQ. CDR3 size: 15 residues. V was clipped by 1 base and J by 8 bases, with 18 bases between them. The CDR3 sequence is CASSLNQGPDREAFF. CDR3 DNA sequence: TGCGCCAGCAGCTTGAATCAGGGCCCGGATAGGGAAGCTTTCTTT.

This clonotype was found many times. The chain recombines TRBV12-3 or TRBV12-4 with TRBJ1-2, with TRBD1 matching over 7 bases. V lost 6 bases to trimming and J lost 4 bases; unmatched junction nucleotides: 5. This CDR3 has 13 residues. The chain's CDR3 is CASRSTGFYGYTF. Written as DNA, the CDR3 is TGTGCCAGCAGGTCGACAGGGTTCTATGGCTACACCTTC.

This chain joins TRBV4-3 and TRBJ2-7, with no clear D. V gave up 0 bases and J gave up 0 bases, with 12 bases separating them. The CDR3 runs 16 residues. The germline CDR1 and CDR2 sequences are LGHNA and YSLEER. In nucleotides, the CDR3 is TGCGCCAGCAGCCAAGATACCCTCCCAAGCTCCTACGAGCAGTACTTC. Its protein product is CASSQDTLPSSYEQYF.

This clonotype was observed a handful of times. The chain joins TRBV12-3 or TRBV12-4 to TRBJ2-7, with 7 positions matching TRBD2. This CDR3 is built from 14 residues. V was clipped by 10 bases and J by 0 bases; unmatched bases: 9. The CDR3 bases are TGTGCCACCAAGGCGCGGGAGACCTCCTACGAGCAGTACTTC. It translates to CATKARETSYEQYF.

This clonotype was seen repeatedly, ten times or more. The gene calls are TRBV5-1 and TRBJ1-1; no clear D gene. The CDR3 covers 14 residues. V gave up 2 bases and J gave up 0 bases, with 8 bases separating them. The germline CDR1 and CDR2 sequences are SGHRS and YFSETQ. The CDR3 coding sequence is TGCGCCAGCAGCTTACAGAACATGAACACTGAAGCTTTCTTT. Translated: CASSLQNMNTEAFF.